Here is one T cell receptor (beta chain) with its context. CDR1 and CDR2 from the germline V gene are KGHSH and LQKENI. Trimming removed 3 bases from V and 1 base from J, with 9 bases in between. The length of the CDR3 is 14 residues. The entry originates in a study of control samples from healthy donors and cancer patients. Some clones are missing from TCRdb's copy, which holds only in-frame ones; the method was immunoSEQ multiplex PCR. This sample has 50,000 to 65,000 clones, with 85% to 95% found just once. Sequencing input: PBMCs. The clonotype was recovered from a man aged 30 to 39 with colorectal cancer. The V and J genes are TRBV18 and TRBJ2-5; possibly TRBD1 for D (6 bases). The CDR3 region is CASSPRTVQETQYF. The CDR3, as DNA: TGTGCCAGCTCACCCAGGACAGTCCAAGAGACCCAGTACTTC.